The 5 T cell receptor beta chains below come from one sample, sequenced in a study of cytomegalovirus exposure and HLA in healthy donors. The primer mix had 60 Vbeta and 13 Jbeta primers. Produced via immunoSEQ multiplex PCR; TCRdb's table is partial and in-frame only. Found here are 110,000 to 150,000 clones, about 80% of them singletons; the top ten hold about 5%. Input material: PBMCs. The source is a man aged 35 to 55 in good health and CMV-seronegative.

The chain employs TRBV6-1 and TRBJ2-5; TRBD2 might be the D (5 bases). The germline V gene has CDR1 MNHNS and CDR2 SASEGT. V lost 4 bases, J lost 2 bases, and 14 bases lay in between. The CDR3 is 15 amino acids. CDR3 nucleotides: TGTGCCAGCAGTGTTTTGGACTTAGGACAAGAGACCCAGTACTTC. Translated: CASSVLDLGQETQYF.

V is TRBV5-1 and J is TRBJ1-2; a possible D gene is TRBD1 (5 bases). V dropped 4 bases and J dropped 4 bases, with 20 bases sitting between them. This CDR3 region has 16 residues. CDR1 and CDR2 (germline): SGHRS, YFSETQ. The CDR3 region is CASSLTRGTLVYGYTF. DNA of the CDR3: TGCGCCAGCAGCCTTACAAGGGGCACGCTCGTCTATGGCTACACCTTC.

The chain links TRBV5-1 to TRBJ2-7; weak D call: TRBD2 (6 bases). The germline V and J ends were trimmed by 0 bases and 4 bases, with 11 bases remaining between them. CDR3 length equals 14 residues. Germline CDR1 is SGHRS and CDR2 is YFSETQ. The CDR3 protein is CASSLEAGTYEQYF. The DNA for the CDR3 is TGCGCCAGCAGCTTGGAGGCTGGGACTTACGAGCAGTACTTC. The full variable domain, with the rest looked up from reference TRBV5-1 and TRBJ2-7, is KAGVTQTPRYLIKTRGQQVTLSCSPISGHRSVSWYQQTPGQGLQFLFEYFSETQRNKGNFPGRFSGRQFSNSRSEMNVSTLELGDSALYLCASSLEAGTYEQYFGPGTRLTVT.

The chain carries TRBV2 and TRBJ1-2; 9 nucleotides line up with TRBD1. The CDR3 is 14 residues long. Germline V gene sequence: CDR1 SNHLY, CDR2 FYNNEI. The trim removed 7 bases at V and 5 bases at J, leaving 8 bases unmatched. The CDR3 protein is CASTVDRGRYGYTF. The CDR3 bases are TGTGCCAGCACCGTGGACAGGGGAAGGTATGGCTACACCTTC. The whole variable domain, filled in from reference TRBV2 and TRBJ1-2, reads EPEVTQTPSHQVTQMGQEVILRCVPISNHLYFYWYRQILGQKVEFLVSFYNNEISEKSEIFDDQFSVERPDGSNFTLKIRSTKLEDSAMYFCASTVDRGRYGYTFGSGTRLTVV.

There are a few counts of this clone. The chain recombines TRBV14 with TRBJ1-1; D is possibly TRBD1 (5 bases). Germline V gene data show CDR1 as SGHDN and CDR2 as FVKESK. The length of the CDR3 is 13 residues. Trimming shortened V by 1 base and J by 6 bases, and 9 bases separated the two germline ends. In DNA, the CDR3 is TGTGCCAGCAGCCAAGCAAGGGGCGCTGAAGCTTTCTTT. Protein: CASSQARGAEAFF.